This T cell receptor beta chain was sequenced in a study of OX40 agonist ivuxolimab in advanced cancers. V was trimmed by 5 bases and J by 2 bases, leaving 13 bases between them. CDR3 length: 14 amino acids. The germline gives CDR1 SGHNT, CDR2 YENEEA. TCRdb keeps only in-frame clones here, not all; method: immunoSEQ multiplex PCR. The sample has about 71,000 clones; about 81% are singletons. Concerning this clone: What it recognizes is unknown.

Study-wide results and caveats: Expanded peripheral T-cell antigen specificity went undetermined.

The specimen comprised CD4+ or CD8+ T cells sorted from blood, sampled in a trial of the OX40 agonist ivuxolimab. The chain carries TRBV11-3 and TRBJ2-7; D unresolved. This clonotype originated in an adult with an advanced solid tumor such as melanoma, head and neck, liver or kidney cancer. The CDR3 sequence is CASSPRGTTYEQYF. The CDR3 DNA reads TGTGCCAGCAGCCCCCGCGGTACTACCTACGAGCAGTACTTC.